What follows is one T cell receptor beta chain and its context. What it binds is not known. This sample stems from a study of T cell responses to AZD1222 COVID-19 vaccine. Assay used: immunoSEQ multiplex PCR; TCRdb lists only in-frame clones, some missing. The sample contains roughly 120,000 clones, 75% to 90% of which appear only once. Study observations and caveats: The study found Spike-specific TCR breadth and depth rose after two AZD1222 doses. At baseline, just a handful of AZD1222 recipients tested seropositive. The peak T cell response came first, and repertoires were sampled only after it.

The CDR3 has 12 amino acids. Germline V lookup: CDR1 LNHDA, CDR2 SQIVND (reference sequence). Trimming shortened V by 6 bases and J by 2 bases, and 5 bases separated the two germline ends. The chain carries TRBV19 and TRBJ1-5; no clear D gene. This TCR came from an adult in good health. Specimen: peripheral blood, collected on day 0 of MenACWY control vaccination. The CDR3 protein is CASRPGNQPQHF. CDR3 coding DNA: TGTGCCAGTAGGCCAGGCAATCAGCCCCAGCATTTT. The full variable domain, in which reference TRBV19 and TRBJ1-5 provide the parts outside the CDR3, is DGGITQSPKYLFRKEGQNVTLSCEQNLNHDAMYWYRQDPGQGLRLIYYSQIVNDFQKGDIAEGYSVSREKKESFPLTVTSAQKNPTAFYLCASRPGNQPQHFGDGTRLSIL.